This T cell receptor beta chain was sequenced during a study of blood T cell repertoires in COVID-19. Produced via immunoSEQ multiplex PCR; TCRdb's table is partial and in-frame only. Seen here are tens of thousands of clones, about 85% observed once, and the top ten hold over 10%. The clonotype was recovered from a woman between 65 and 79 years old in a cohort sampled during active COVID-19. Sequenced material: peripheral blood.

The CDR3 here is CASSSPGSGLTDTQYF. The DNA of the CDR3 is TGTGCCAGCAGTTCCCCCGGGAGCGGTCTCACAGATACGCAGTATTTT. This chain uses TRBV28 with TRBJ2-3, with D perhaps TRBD2 (6 bases). Germline V gene sequence: CDR1 MDHEN, CDR2 SYDVKM. The CDR3 covers 16 residues. The V and J ends lost 4 bases and 2 bases respectively, with 16 bases between them.